The entry below gives a single T cell receptor (beta chain) sequence along with its context. Its antigen is currently unknown. This specimen comes from a study of immune evolution from preneoplasia to lung adenocarcinoma. TCRdb's copy holds only in-frame clones and misses some; the assay was immunoSEQ multiplex PCR. The table has a few thousand clones, roughly 78% seen once. Histologic diagnosis was independently verified by two lung pathologists. Study outcomes and limitations: Normal lung had the highest top T cell clone frequencies. Clonality was highest in normal lung, lower in later-stage lesions apparently.

Per the germline V gene, CDR1 is SGHRS and CDR2 is YFSETQ. This CDR3 has 14 amino acids. Trimming removed 4 bases at V and 5 bases at J, with 15 bases between. The chain carries TRBV5-1 and TRBJ1-1, with D hard to call. The receptor was isolated from a person between 40 and 59 years old with lung adenocarcinoma. Some clones in this sample may be carry-over from other donors' samples. The sample taken for sequencing was FFPE invasive lung adenocarcinoma tissue. The CDR3 region has the DNA TGCGCCAGCAGCCCGGAGGGAAGGAAAACTGAAGCTTTCTTT. Protein product: CASSPEGRKTEAFF.